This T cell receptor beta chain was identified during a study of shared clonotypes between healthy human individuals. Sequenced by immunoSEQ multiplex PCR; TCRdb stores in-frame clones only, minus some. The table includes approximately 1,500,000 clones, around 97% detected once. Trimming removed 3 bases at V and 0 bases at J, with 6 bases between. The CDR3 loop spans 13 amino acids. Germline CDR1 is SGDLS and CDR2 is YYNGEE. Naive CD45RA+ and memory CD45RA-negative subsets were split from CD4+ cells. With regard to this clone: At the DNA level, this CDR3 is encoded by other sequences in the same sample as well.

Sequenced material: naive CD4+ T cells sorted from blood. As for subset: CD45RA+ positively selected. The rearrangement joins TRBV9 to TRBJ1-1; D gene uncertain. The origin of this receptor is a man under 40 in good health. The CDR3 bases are TGTGCCAGCAGCGAAGGGATGAACACTGAAGCTTTCTTT. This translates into CASSEGMNTEAFF.